The sequence of this T cell receptor beta chain was determined in a study of blood T cells in healthy people across ages. This CDR3 is built from 12 residues. CDR1 SGDLS and CDR2 YYNGEE come from the germline V gene. V shed 3 bases and J shed 4 bases, with 6 bases lying between them. Study-wide findings and caveats: Versus aged donors, long-lived donors had higher diversity and more naive CD4+ cells.

Using a J-beta primer mix together with a sample-barcoded 5' primer, a second PCR was run for about 7 to 12 cycles. MiXCR, run by TCRdb on the 5' RACE reads, gives a single entry per CDR3 protein. The data show under 1 million distinct CDR3 sequences, 44% seen once. In regard to this clonotype: Its antigen is not known.

V gene TRBV9 combines with J gene TRBJ2-3, with no clear D. The material sequenced was blood. This receptor was taken from a man in his 60s in good health. The CDR3 region is CASSAKSDTQYF. The CDR3 DNA is TGTGCCAGCAGCGCCAAATCAGATACGCAGTATTTT.